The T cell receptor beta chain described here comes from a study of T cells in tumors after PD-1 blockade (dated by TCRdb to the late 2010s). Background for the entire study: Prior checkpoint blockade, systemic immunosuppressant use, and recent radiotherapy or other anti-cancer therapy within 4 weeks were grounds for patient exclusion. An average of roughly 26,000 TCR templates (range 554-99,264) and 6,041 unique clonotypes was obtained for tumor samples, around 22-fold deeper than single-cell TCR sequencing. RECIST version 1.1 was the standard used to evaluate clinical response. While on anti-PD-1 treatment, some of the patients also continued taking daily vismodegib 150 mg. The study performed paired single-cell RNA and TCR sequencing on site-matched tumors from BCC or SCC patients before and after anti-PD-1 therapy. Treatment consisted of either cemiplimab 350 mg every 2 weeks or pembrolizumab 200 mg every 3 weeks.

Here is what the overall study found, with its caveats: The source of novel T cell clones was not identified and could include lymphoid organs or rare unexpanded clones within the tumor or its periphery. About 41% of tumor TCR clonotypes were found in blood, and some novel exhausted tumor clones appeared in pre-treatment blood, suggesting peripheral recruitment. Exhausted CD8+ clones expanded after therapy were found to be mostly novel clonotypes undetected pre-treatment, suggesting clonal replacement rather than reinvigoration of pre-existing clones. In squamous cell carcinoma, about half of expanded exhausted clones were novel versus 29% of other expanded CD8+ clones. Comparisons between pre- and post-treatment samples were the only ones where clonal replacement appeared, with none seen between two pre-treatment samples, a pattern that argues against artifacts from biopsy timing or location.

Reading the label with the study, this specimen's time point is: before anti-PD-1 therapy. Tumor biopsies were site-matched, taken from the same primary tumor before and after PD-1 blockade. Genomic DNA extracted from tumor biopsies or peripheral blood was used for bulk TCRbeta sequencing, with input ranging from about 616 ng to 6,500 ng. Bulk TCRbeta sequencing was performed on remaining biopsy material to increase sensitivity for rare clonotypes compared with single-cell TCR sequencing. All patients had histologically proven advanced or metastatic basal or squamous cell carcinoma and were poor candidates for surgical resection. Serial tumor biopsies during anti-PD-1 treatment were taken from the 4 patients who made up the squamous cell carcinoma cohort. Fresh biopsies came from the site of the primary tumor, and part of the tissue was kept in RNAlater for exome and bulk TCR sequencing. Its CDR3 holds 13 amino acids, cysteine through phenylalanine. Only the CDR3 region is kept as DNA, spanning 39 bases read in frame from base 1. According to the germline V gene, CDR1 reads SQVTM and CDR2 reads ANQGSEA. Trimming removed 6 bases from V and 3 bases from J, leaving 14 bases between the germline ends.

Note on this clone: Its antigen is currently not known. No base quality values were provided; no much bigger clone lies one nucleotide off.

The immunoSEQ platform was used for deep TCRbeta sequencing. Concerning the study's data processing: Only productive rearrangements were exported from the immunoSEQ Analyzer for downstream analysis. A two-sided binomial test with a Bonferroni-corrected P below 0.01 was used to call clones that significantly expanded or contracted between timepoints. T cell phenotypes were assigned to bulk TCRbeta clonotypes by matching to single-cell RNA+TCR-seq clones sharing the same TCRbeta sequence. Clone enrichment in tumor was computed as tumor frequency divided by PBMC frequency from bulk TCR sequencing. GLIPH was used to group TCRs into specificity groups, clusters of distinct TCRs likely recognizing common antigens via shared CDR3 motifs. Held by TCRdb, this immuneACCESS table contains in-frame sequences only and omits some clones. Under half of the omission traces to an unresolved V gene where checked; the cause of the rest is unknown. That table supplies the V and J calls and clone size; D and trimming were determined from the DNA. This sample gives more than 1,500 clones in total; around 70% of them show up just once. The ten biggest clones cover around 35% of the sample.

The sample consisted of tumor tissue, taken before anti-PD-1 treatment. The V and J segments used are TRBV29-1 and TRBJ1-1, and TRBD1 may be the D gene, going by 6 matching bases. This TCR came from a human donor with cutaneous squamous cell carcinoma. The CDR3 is CSVTRGADTEAFF. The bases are TGCAGCGTAACCAGGGGAGCTGACACTGAAGCTTTCTTT.